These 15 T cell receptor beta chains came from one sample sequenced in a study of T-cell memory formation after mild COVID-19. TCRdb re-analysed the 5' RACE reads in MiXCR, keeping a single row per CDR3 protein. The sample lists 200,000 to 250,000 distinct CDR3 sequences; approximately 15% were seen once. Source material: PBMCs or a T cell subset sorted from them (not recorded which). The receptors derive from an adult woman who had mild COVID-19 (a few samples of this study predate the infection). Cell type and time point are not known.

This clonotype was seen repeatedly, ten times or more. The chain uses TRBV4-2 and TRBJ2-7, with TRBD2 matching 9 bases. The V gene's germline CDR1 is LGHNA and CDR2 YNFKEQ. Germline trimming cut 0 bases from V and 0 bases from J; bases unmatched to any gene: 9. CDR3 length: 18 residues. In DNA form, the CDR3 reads TGTGCCAGCAGCCAAGATAGGGGAGGACTAGCGAACTCCTACGAGCAGTACTTC. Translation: CASSQDRGGLANSYEQYF.

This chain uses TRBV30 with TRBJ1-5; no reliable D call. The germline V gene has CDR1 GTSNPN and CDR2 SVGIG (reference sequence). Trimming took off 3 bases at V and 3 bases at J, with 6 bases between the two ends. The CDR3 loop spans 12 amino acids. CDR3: CAWRRPNQPQHF. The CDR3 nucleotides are TGTGCCTGGAGACGGCCCAATCAGCCCCAGCATTTT.

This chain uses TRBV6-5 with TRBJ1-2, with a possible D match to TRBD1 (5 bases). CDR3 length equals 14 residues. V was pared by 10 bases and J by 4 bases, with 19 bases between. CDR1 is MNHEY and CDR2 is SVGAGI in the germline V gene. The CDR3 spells CATPGRVGFYGYTF. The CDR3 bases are TGTGCCACCCCGGGGCGGGTGGGTTTCTATGGCTACACCTTC.

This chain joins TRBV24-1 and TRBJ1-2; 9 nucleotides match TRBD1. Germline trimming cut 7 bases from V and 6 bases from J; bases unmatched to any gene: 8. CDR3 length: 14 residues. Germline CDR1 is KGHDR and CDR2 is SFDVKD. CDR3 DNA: TGTGCCACCAGCGGGACAGGGACTGGTCATGGCTACACCTTC. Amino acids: CATSGTGTGHGYTF.

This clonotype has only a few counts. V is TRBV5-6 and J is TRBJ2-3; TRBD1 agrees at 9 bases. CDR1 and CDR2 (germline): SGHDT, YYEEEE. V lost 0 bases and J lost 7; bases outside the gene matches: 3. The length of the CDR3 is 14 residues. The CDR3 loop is CASSLDRGRNTQYF. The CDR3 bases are TGTGCCAGCAGCTTGGACAGGGGGCGAAATACGCAGTATTTT.

The CDR3, as DNA: TGTGCCAGCAGCGTAGAGGGCAGGGGGTCGTACGAGCAGTACTTC. Its protein product is CASSVEGRGSYEQYF. The chain combines TRBV9 with TRBJ2-7, with 7 bases fitting TRBD1. This CDR3 has 15 amino acids. The V gene's germline CDR1 is SGDLS and CDR2 YYNGEE. V shed 0 bases, J shed 4 bases, and the junction held 7 bases outside the gene matches.

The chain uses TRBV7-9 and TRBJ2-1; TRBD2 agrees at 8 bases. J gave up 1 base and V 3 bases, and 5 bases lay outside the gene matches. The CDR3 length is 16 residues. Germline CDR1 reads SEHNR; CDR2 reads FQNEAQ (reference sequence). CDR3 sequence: CASSFQRGLSYNEQFF. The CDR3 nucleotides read TGTGCCAGCAGCTTTCAGCGGGGGTTATCCTACAATGAGCAGTTCTTC.

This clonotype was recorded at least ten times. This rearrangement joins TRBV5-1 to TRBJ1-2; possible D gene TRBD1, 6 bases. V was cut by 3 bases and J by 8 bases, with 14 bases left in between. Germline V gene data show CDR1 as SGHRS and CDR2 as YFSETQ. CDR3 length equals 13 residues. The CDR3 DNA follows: TGCGCCAGCAGCTCACAGAGGACAGAGGGCTACACCTTC. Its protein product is CASSSQRTEGYTF.

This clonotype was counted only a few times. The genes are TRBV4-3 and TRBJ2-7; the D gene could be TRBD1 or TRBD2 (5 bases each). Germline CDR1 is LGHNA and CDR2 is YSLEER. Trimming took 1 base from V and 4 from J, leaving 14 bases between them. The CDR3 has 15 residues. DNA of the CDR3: TGCGCCAGCAGCCAAGGGGACCGCCGGGCATACGAGCAGTACTTC. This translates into CASSQGDRRAYEQYF.

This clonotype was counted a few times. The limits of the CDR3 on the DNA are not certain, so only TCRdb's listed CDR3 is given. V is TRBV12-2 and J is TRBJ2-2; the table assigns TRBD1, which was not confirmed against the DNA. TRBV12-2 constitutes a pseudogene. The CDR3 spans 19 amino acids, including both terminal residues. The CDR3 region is CASRLAQIRDRGFPGSCFF.

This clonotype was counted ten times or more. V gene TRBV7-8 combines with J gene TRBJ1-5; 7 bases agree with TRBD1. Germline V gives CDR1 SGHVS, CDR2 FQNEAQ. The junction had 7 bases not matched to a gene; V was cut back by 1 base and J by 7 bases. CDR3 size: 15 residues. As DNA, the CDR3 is TGTGCCAGCAGCTTAGGGGCAGGGGGAGGACAGCCCCAGCATTTT. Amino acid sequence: CASSLGAGGGQPQHF.

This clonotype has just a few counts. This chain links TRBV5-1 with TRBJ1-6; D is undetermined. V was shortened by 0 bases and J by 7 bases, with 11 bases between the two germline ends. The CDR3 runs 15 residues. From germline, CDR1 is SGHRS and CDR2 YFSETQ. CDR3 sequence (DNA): TGCGCCAGCAGCTTGGAGGCCCAGGTGAATTCACCCCTCCACTTT. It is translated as CASSLEAQVNSPLHF. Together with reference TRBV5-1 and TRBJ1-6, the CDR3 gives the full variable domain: KAGVTQTPRYLIKTRGQQVTLSCSPISGHRSVSWYQQTPGQGLQFLFEYFSETQRNKGNFPGRFSGRQFSNSRSEMNVSTLELGDSALYLCASSLEAQVNSPLHFGNGTRLTVT.

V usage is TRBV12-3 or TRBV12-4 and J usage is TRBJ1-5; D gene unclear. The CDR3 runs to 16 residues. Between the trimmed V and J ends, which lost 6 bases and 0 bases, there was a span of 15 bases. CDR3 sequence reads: CASSAQGSRSNQPQHF. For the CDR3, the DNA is TGTGCCAGCAGCGCCCAAGGATCCCGTAGCAATCAGCCCCAGCATTTT.

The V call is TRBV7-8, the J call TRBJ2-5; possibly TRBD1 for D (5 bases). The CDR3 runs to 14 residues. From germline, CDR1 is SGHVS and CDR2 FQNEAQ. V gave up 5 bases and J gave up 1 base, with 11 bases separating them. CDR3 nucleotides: TGTGCCAGCAGCCAGATGACAGTCCAAGAGACCCAGTACTTC. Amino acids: CASSQMTVQETQYF.

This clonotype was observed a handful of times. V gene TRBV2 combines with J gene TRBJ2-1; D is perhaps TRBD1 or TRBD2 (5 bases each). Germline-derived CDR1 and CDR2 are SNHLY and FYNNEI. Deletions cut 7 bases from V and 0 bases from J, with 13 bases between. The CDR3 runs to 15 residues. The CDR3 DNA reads TGTGCCAGCACTCGAGGGGCCCCCTCCTACAATGAGCAGTTCTTC. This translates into CASTRGAPSYNEQFF.